The text below deals with one T cell receptor beta chain. Its antigen is not yet known. No quality values exist for individual bases; no much larger clone is one base distant. The time point label corresponds to: cells obtained before transplantation from donor or recipient. CD3+CD4+ and CD3+CD8+ populations were FACS-sorted from unstimulated pre-transplant donor and recipient cells taken from spleen or lymph nodes. The CDR3 has 16 amino acids, counting the end cysteine and phenylalanine. Kept here is only the CDR3 DNA, which spans 48 bases and is read in frame from base 1. CDR1 MDHEN and CDR2 SYDVKM are derived from the germline V gene. Unmatched junction bases come to 9, with V trimmed by 7 bases and J by 3 bases. The sample belongs to a study of graft-versus-host responses after intestinal transplantation listed by TCRdb under 2021. Broadly, across the study: Multivisceral, liver-intestinal, or isolated intestinal transplants were received by the recipients. Every recipient was given anti-thymocyte globulin induction, followed by roughly 3 years of maintenance tacrolimus and steroids. Graft-versus-host and host-versus-graft alloreactive T cell clones were tracked in the graft, circulation and bone marrow after intestinal transplantation using bulk TCR-beta CDR3 sequencing. Alloreactive clones were identified by sequencing pre-transplant mixed lymphocyte reaction products and comparing them with unstimulated pre-transplant donor and recipient T cells. Of the 20 to 30 intestinal transplant recipients enrolled in the cohort, one of whom was a retransplant, 3 patients without pretransplant specimens were excluded. Donor T cell macrochimerism was defined as a peak of at least 4% donor T cells among recipient peripheral blood mononuclear cells. Samples from a few later patients were sequenced in-house on an Illumina MiSeq with MiXCR processing rather than by the commercial service.

The paper as a whole reports these results and caveats: In patients with donor T cell macrochimerism, the allografts had high GvH to HvG T cell clonal ratios. GvH clones were detected in recipient bone marrow, and some appeared earlier in ileal mucosa or blood, consistent with an intestinal mucosal origin. Conclusions were limited by the relatively low number and heterogeneity of intestinal transplant patients. Early after transplant, peak levels of circulating GvH clones were associated with declines in HvG clones.

Library construction relied on the immunoSEQ multiplex PCR assay. In most patients, genomic DNA was isolated using the Qiagen DNeasy Blood and Tissue Kit and sent frozen to Adaptive Biotechnologies for TCR sequencing. High-throughput TCR-beta CDR3 sequencing of genomic DNA from most patients was performed by Adaptive Biotechnologies. Concerning the study's data processing: TCR sequencing data were retrieved from Adaptive's ImmunoSEQ software for 15 to 20 patients, whereas a few other patients were processed with MiXCR and VDJtools. To correct CD4 versus CD8 sorting errors, any sequence found in both subsets at a frequency ratio below 5:1 was removed. CDR3 nucleotide sequences shared between donor and recipient were removed because the origin of such sequences could not be assigned. To be classed as alloreactive, a clone needed at least 2-fold expansion over unstimulated cells and a minimum CFSE-low frequency of 0.002% (template counts) or 0.001% (read counts). Clones were considered mappable if detected in sequenced pre-transplant spleen, lymph node, or MLR CFSE-low populations of the donor or recipient. Cumulative frequency of alloreactive clones was calculated as a percentage of all sequences weighted by copy number. The immuneACCESS repertoire file appears here via TCRdb, limited to in-frame rearrangements. These files lack a portion of the clones; in checked studies, under half of the deficit traces to unresolved V genes, and the cause of the others is not known. Clone size and the V and J calls come from that table; the DNA yielded D and trimming. The sample records about 93,000 clones, approximately 92% of which are singletons. The ten largest clones represent approximately 0.5% of the sample.

The starting material was unstimulated CD8+ T cells sorted from spleen or lymph node cells, obtained before intestinal transplant. The TCR comes from a human donor who received an intestinal transplant. The sequence links TRBV28 to TRBJ2-1, with 10 central nucleotides matching TRBD2. The CDR3 here reads CASTPQTSGYYNEQFF. The sequenced DNA: TGTGCCAGCACCCCGCAGACTAGCGGGTACTACAATGAGCAGTTCTTC.